A single sample is the source of the 23 T cell receptor beta chains below, sequenced in a study of T cells in tuberculosis. Clones were sequenced by immunoSEQ multiplex PCR, and TCRdb holds only the in-frame ones, with some missing. In the table there are about 43,000 clones, about 94% of which are singletons. Material: PBMCs. The receptors come from a donor aged 10 to 29 with latent tuberculosis or without tuberculosis infection. Some clones in this sample may be carry-over from other donors' samples.

J is TRBJ1-3 and V is TRBV15, with TRBD1 identical over 10 bases. CDR1 and CDR2 (germline): LNHNV, YYDKDF (reference sequence). This CDR3 has 17 amino acids. Trimming removed 3 bases from V and 4 bases from J; junction bases left unmatched: 9. CDR3 region: CATSRERDRGPGNTIYF. CDR3 coding DNA: TGTGCCACCAGCAGGGAGCGGGACAGGGGACCCGGAAACACCATATATTTT.

As DNA, the CDR3 is TGTGCCAGCAGCTTGTTGGGACTAGTAACAAAAAGCCCCCCTACTGAGCAGTTCTTC. This sequence encodes CASSLLGLVTKSPPTEQFF. The chain joins TRBV7-6 to TRBJ2-1; the match to TRBD2 covers 8 bases. Germline-derived CDR1 and CDR2 are SGHVS and FNYEAQ. Trimming removed 3 bases from V and 9 bases from J; junction bases left unmatched: 22. The CDR3 consists of 19 residues.

The rearrangement joins TRBV18 to TRBJ1-2; 7 bases are shared with TRBD1. The germline V gene has CDR1 KGHSH and CDR2 LQKENI. This CDR3 has 15 amino acids. Trimming took 4 bases from V and 5 from J; bases not matched to a gene: 10. CDR3 nucleotide sequence: TGTGCCAGCTCACAAAAACCAGGGGGTCAATATGGCTACACCTTC. Translated: CASSQKPGGQYGYTF. Variable domain in full (rest from reference TRBV18 and TRBJ1-2): NAGVMQNPRHLVRRRGQEARLRCSPMKGHSHVYWYRQLPEEGLKFMVYLQKENIIDESGMPKERFSAEFPKEGPSILRIQQVVRGDSAAYFCASSQKPGGQYGYTFGSGTRLTVV.

V usage is TRBV7-2 and J usage is TRBJ2-3, with 12 bases fitting TRBD1. The junction had 9 bases not matched to a gene; V was cut back by 5 bases and J by 6 bases. Germline CDR1 and CDR2: SGHTA and FQGNSA. This CDR3 contains 16 residues. CDR3 in amino acids: CASSLSGTGGQDTQYF. As DNA, the CDR3 is TGTGCCAGCAGCCTAAGCGGGACAGGGGGCCAGGATACGCAGTATTTT.

The chain links TRBV27 to TRBJ2-5, with 11 bases fitting TRBD1. The CDR3 has 17 residues. Germline assignment: CDR1 MNHEY and CDR2 SMNVEV (reference sequence). The J segment lost 0 bases and the V segment lost 6 bases, leaving 9 bases of the junction unmatched. The CDR3 spells CASSYFRDRGYQETQYF. CDR3 DNA sequence: TGTGCCAGCAGCTACTTCCGGGACAGGGGGTACCAAGAGACCCAGTACTTC.

The rearrangement links TRBV11-2 to TRBJ2-5; D is perhaps TRBD1 (6 bases). This CDR3 contains 14 residues. Germline V lookup: CDR1 SGHAT, CDR2 FQNNGV. With 1 base removed from V and 2 bases from J, the gap between germline ends came to 8 bases. The CDR3 DNA follows: TGTGCCAGCAGCTTAGGGCAGGGGCAAGAGACCCAGTACTTC. This translates into CASSLGQGQETQYF. Full variable domain (outside the CDR3, taken from reference TRBV11-2 and TRBJ2-5): EAGVAQSPRYKIIEKRQSVAFWCNPISGHATLYWYQQILGQGPKLLIQFQNNGVVDDSQLPKDRFSAERLKGVDSTLKIQPAKLEDSAVYLCASSLGQGQETQYFGPGTRLLVL.

The CDR3 spells CASSGSENTGELFF. Written as DNA, the CDR3 is TGCGCCAGCAGCGGCAGTGAGAACACCGGGGAGCTGTTTTTT. This chain links TRBV4-1 with TRBJ2-2; D call uncertain. Germline V gene sequence: CDR1 MGHRA, CDR2 YSYEKL. This CDR3 spans 14 amino acids. V was shortened by 5 bases and J by 1 base, with 8 bases between the two germline ends.

The chain links TRBV25-1 to TRBJ1-1; 11 nucleotides match TRBD1. CDR1 MGHDK and CDR2 SYGVNS come from the germline V gene. The trim removed 4 bases at V and 3 bases at J, leaving 13 bases unmatched. CDR3 length: 18 residues. CDR3 residues: CASSGDPGQGVWYTEAFF. CDR3 nucleotide sequence: TGTGCCAGCAGTGGCGATCCGGGACAGGGGGTTTGGTACACTGAAGCTTTCTTT.

The chain employs TRBV9 and TRBJ2-3; the match to TRBD1 covers 9 bases. The trim removed 6 bases at V and 2 bases at J, leaving 13 bases unmatched. CDR1 is SGDLS, CDR2 YYNGEE, per germline. The CDR3 spans 17 residues. The DNA for the CDR3 is TGTGCCAGCATCCAGGGACAGGGCGAAGGACCCACAGATACGCAGTATTTT. Protein: CASIQGQGEGPTDTQYF.

This chain links TRBV7-8 with TRBJ2-1, with 9 nucleotides matching TRBD1. CDR3 length equals 14 residues. Germline CDR1 and CDR2: SGHVS and FQNEAQ. Unmatched junction bases numbered 7, after V lost 5 bases and J lost 8 bases. The DNA of the CDR3 is TGTGCCAGCAGCGTACGGGACAGGGTTCATGAGCAGTTCTTC. This sequence encodes CASSVRDRVHEQFF.

The J gene is TRBJ2-2, the V gene TRBV5-1; TRBD1 matches 9 bases. After removal of 4 bases from V and 7 bases from J, the junction contained 8 bases not matched to a gene. In germline, CDR1 is SGHRS, CDR2 YFSETQ. This CDR3 is built from 15 residues. CDR3 DNA sequence: TGCGCCAGCAGCCTACCCGGGACAGGGCACGGGGAGCTGTTTTTT. This encodes CASSLPGTGHGELFF.

The chain is built from TRBV29-1 and TRBJ2-7; 9 positions agree with TRBD1. Germline CDR1 and CDR2: SQVTM and ANQGSEA. CDR3 length: 14 residues. With 4 bases clipped from V and 6 bases from J, the junction kept 10 bases outside the gene matches. In DNA form, the CDR3 reads TGCAGCGTTGTGGATGGGACAGGGCTTCTCGAGCAGTACTTC. Its translation: CSVVDGTGLLEQYF.

This clone was found once. The V gene is TRBV5-1, the J gene TRBJ2-5, with 11 bases lining up with TRBD1. V was pared by 4 bases and J by 0 bases, with 5 bases of the junction left unmatched. From germline, CDR1 is SGHRS and CDR2 YFSETQ. This CDR3 has 16 residues. DNA for the CDR3: TGCGCCAGCAGCCCGGGGACAGGGGGGTACCAAGAGACCCAGTACTTC. The encoded protein is CASSPGTGGYQETQYF.

The rearrangement joins TRBV30 to TRBJ2-1; 9 bases agree with TRBD2. The V and J ends lost 4 bases and 3 bases, in that order; junction bases with no gene match: 10. This CDR3 is 16 amino acids long. The V gene's germline CDR1 is GTSNPN and CDR2 SVGIG (reference sequence). CDR3 loop: CAWTRLAGSGYNEQFF. The CDR3 DNA follows: TGTGCCTGGACACGGCTAGCGGGATCGGGCTACAATGAGCAGTTCTTC.

This rearrangement joins TRBV18 to TRBJ2-7, with D uncertain. The CDR3 spans 13 residues. V lost 6 bases, J lost 1 base, and 10 bases lay in between. The V gene's germline CDR1 is KGHSH and CDR2 LQKENI. The CDR3 nucleotides read TGTGCCAGCTCTGAGGTACGGTCCTACGAGCAGTACTTC. Translation: CASSEVRSYEQYF.

The chain carries TRBV5-4 and TRBJ2-1; no clear D. The germline V gene has CDR1 SGHNT and CDR2 YYREEE (reference sequence). CDR3 length equals 16 residues. The V and J ends lost 3 bases and 6 bases respectively, with 19 bases between them. Here the CDR3 DNA reads TGTGCCAGCAGCTCCCCGGGTTCCATCGTAGCCAATGAGCAGTTCTTC. Translating it yields CASSSPGSIVANEQFF.

The CDR3 spells CASSSRQGIRSGTEAFF. The DNA for the CDR3 is TGTGCCAGCAGTTCCCGACAGGGAATAAGGTCGGGGACTGAAGCTTTCTTT. This chain connects TRBV28 to TRBJ1-1; 7 nucleotides agree with TRBD1. This CDR3 spans 17 amino acids. CDR1 is MDHEN, CDR2 SYDVKM, per germline. J gave up 5 bases and V 4 bases, and 16 bases lay outside the gene matches.

The gene calls are TRBV19 and TRBJ1-5, with 12 bases fitting TRBD1. Germline CDR1 LNHDA, CDR2 SQIVND (reference sequence). The CDR3 has 19 amino acids. J was trimmed by 2 bases and V by 3 bases; bases with no gene match: 11. As DNA, the CDR3 is TGTGCCAGTAGTATTACCCGGGACAGGGGGCTCTGGGGCAATCAGCCCCAGCATTTT. It specifies CASSITRDRGLWGNQPQHF.

The V call is TRBV7-9, the J call TRBJ2-1, with TRBD2 matching 14 bases. Unmatched junction bases numbered 11, after V lost 5 bases and J lost 2 bases. CDR1 is SEHNR and CDR2 is FQNEAQ in the germline V gene (reference sequence). This CDR3 has 19 amino acids. The CDR3 DNA sequence: TGTGCCAGCAGCCGTACCGGGACTAGCGGGAGAGGGGCCTACAATGAGCAGTTCTTC. It translates to CASSRTGTSGRGAYNEQFF.

V usage is TRBV30 and J usage is TRBJ1-5; TRBD1 matches at 7 bases. CDR1 is GTSNPN and CDR2 is SVGIG in the germline V gene (reference sequence). CDR3 size: 14 residues. V lost 3 bases and J lost 0; bases outside the gene matches: 2. The CDR3, as DNA: TGTGCCTGGAGACAGGGGAATAGCAATCAGCCCCAGCATTTT. Residues: CAWRQGNSNQPQHF.

The chain joins TRBV5-1 to TRBJ2-3, with D possibly matching TRBD1 (6 bases). Trimming left V 0 bases short and J 1 base short, with 9 bases between. Per the germline V gene, CDR1 is SGHRS and CDR2 is YFSETQ. This CDR3 comprises 15 residues. The CDR3 DNA reads as TGCGCCAGCAGCTTGGGTACAGGGCGCACAGATACGCAGTATTTT. Its translation: CASSLGTGRTDTQYF.

The chain combines TRBV28 with TRBJ1-1, with TRBD1 identical over 7 bases. Germline V gene lookup returns CDR1 MDHEN and CDR2 SYDVKM. The CDR3 contains 12 residues. Trimming took 7 bases from V and 7 from J; bases not matched to a gene: 6. The CDR3 loop reads CASTRGTSEAFF. As DNA, the CDR3 is TGTGCCAGCACCAGGGGGACGAGTGAAGCTTTCTTT.

The V gene is TRBV20-1, the J gene TRBJ1-5; D not certain. The CDR3 has 11 amino acids. Deletions cut 1 base from V and 7 bases from J, with 5 bases between. Germline CDR1 DFQATT, CDR2 SNEGSKA (reference sequence). The CDR3 region is CSARVGQPQHF. The CDR3, as DNA: TGCAGTGCTAGAGTTGGCCAGCCCCAGCATTTT.